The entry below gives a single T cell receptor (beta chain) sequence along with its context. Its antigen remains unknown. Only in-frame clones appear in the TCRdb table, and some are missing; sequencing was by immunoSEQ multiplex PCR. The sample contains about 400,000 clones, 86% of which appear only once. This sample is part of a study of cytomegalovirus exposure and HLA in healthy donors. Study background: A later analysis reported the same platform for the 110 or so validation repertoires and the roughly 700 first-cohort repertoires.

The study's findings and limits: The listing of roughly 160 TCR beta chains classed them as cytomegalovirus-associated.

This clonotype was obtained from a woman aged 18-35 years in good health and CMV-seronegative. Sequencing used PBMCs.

DNA of the CDR3: TGCGCCAGCAGACCGGGAGATGACACCGGGGAGCTGTTTTTT. Amino acids: CASRPGDDTGELFF. The chain recombines TRBV5-1 with TRBJ2-2, with a weak D call TRBD2 (6 bases). CDR1 and CDR2 from the germline V gene are SGHRS and YFSETQ. Trimming took 5 bases from V and 3 from J, leaving 11 bases between them. The CDR3 totals 14 residues.